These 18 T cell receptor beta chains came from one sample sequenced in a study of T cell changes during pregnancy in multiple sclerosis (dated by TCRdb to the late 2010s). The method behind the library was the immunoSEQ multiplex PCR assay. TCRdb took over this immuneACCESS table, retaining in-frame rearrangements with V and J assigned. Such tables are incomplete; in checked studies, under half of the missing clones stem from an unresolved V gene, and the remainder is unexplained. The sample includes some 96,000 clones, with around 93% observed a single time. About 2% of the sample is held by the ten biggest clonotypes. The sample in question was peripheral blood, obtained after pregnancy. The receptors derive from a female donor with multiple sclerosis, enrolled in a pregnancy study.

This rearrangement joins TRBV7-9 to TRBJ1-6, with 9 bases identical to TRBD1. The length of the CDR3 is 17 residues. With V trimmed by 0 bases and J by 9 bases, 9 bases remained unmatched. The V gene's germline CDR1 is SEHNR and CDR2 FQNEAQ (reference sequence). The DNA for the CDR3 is TGTGCCAGCAGCTTAGCGGACAGGGGAACCTGGGCTTCACCCCTCCACTTT. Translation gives CASSLADRGTWASPLHF.

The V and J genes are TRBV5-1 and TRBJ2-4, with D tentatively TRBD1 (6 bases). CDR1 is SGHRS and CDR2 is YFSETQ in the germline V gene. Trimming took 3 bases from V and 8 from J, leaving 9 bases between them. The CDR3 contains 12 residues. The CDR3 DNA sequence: TGCGCCAGCAGCTCACAGGGTTACATTCAGTACTTC. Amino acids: CASSSQGYIQYF.

The CDR3 DNA is TGTGCCAGCAGTGACTCACAGGGGCTCCCCACAGATACGCAGTATTTT. Protein: CASSDSQGLPTDTQYF. This chain joins TRBV25-1 and TRBJ2-3; 7 positions agree with TRBD1. Germline-derived CDR1 and CDR2 are MGHDK and SYGVNS. Trimming at V came to 3 bases and at J to 2 bases, leaving 8 bases not matched to a gene. The CDR3 extends over 16 amino acids.

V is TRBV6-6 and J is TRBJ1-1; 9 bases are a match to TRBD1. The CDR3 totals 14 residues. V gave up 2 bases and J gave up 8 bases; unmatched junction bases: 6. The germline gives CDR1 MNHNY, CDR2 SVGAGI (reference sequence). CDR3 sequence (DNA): TGTGCCAGCAGTTACGTACAGGGGGCCGCGGAAGCTTTCTTT. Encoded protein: CASSYVQGAAEAFF.

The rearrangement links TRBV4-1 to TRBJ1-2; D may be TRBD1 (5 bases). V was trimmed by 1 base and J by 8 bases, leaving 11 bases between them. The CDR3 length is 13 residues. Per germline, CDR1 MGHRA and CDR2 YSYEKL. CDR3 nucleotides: TGCGCCAGCAGCCAAGCGCCACAGGAAGGCTACACCTTC. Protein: CASSQAPQEGYTF.

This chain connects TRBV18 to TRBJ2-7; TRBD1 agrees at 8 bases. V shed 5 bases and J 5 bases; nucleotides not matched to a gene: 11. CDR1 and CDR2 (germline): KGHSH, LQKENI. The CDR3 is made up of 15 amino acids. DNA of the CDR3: TGTGCCAGCTCAGCACAGCCGGGACAGGCGAACGAGCAGTACTTC. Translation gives CASSAQPGQANEQYF.

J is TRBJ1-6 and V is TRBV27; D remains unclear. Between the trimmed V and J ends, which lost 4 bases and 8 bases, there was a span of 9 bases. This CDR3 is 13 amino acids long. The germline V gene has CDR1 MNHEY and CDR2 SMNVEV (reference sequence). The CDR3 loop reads CASSWQSDSPLHF. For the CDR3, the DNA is TGTGCCAGCAGTTGGCAGTCAGATTCACCCCTCCACTTT.

CDR3 amino acids: CASSQEWGTGNYGYTF. For the CDR3, the DNA is TGCGCCAGCAGCCAAGAGTGGGGGACAGGTAACTATGGCTACACCTTC. The chain combines TRBV4-3 with TRBJ1-2, with TRBD1 matching over 8 bases. The CDR3 sequence is 16 residues long. J was trimmed by 1 base and V by 0 bases; bases with no gene match: 4. CDR1 and CDR2 (germline): LGHNA, YSLEER.

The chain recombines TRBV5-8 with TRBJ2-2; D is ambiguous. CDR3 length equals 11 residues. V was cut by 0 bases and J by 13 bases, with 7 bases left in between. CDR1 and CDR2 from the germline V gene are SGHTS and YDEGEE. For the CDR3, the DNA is TGTGCCAGCAGCTTGGCTAATGTGCTGTTTTTT. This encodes CASSLANVLFF. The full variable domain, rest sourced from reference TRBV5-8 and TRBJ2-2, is EAGVTQSPTHLIKTRGQQATLRCSPISGHTSVYWYQQALGLGLQFLLWYDEGEERNRGNFPPRFSGRQFPNYSSELNVNALELEDSALYLCASSLANVLFFGEGSRLTVL.

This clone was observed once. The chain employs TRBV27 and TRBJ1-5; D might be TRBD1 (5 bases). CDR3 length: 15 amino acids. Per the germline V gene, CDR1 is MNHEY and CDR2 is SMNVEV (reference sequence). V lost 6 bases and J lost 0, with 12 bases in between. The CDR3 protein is CASSSGLGSNQPQHF. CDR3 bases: TGTGCCAGCAGCTCGGGACTGGGTAGCAATCAGCCCCAGCATTTT.

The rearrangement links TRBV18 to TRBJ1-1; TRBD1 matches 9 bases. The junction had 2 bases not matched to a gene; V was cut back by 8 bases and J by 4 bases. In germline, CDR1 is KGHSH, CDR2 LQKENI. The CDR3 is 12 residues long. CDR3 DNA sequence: TGTGCCAGCACGACAGGGGGCACTGAAGCTTTCTTT. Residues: CASTTGGTEAFF.

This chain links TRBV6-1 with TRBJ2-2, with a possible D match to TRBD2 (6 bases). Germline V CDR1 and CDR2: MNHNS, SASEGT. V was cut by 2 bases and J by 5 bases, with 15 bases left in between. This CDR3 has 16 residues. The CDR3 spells CASSESQLGRTGELFF. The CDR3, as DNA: TGTGCCAGCAGTGAATCCCAGCTAGGGAGGACCGGGGAGCTGTTTTTT.

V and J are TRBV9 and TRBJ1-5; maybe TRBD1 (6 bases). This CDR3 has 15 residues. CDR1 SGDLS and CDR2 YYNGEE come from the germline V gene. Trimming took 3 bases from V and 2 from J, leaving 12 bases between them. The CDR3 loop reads CASSATGLGNQPQHF. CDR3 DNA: TGTGCCAGCAGCGCCACAGGGCTTGGCAATCAGCCCCAGCATTTT.

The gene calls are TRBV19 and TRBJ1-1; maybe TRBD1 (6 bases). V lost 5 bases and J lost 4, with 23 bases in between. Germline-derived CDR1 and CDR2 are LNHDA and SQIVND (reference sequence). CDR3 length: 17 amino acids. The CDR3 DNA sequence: TGTGCCAGTAGTGCGCCACAGGGTCCGGGTTTGATCACTGAAGCTTTCTTT. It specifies CASSAPQGPGLITEAFF.

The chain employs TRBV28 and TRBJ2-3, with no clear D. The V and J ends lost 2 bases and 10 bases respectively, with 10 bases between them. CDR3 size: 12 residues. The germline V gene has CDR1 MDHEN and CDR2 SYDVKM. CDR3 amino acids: CASSLPMSAQYF. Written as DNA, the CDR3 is TGTGCCAGCAGTTTACCGATGTCGGCGCAGTATTTT.

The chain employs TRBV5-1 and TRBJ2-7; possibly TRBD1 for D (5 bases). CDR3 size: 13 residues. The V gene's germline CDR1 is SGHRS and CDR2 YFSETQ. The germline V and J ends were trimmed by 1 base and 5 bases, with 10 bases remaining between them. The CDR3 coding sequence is TGCGCCAGCAGCTTGCAGGGAACGAACGAGCAGTACTTC. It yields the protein CASSLQGTNEQYF.

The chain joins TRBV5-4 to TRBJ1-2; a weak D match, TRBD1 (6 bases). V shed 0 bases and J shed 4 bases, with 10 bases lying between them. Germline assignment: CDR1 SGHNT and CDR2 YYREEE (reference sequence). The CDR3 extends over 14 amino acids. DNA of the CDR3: TGTGCCAGCAGCTTGGACAGGGTGCCCTATGGCTACACCTTC. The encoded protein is CASSLDRVPYGYTF.

CDR3 in amino acids: CASSQSVGPGNTIYF. In nucleotides, the CDR3 is TGTGCCAGCAGTCAGAGCGTAGGTCCTGGAAACACCATATATTTT. The V and J genes are TRBV27 and TRBJ1-3; D not certain. This CDR3 region has 15 residues. Trimming removed 5 bases at V and 2 bases at J, with 13 bases between. Looked up from germline, CDR1 is MNHEY and CDR2 is SMNVEV (reference sequence).